The clone carrying this T cell receptor beta chain has at least ten counts. Its antigen is currently unknown. Germline V CDR1 and CDR2: MNHEY, SMNVEV (reference sequence). V was shortened by 6 bases and J by 3 bases, with 2 bases between the two germline ends. The CDR3 contains 11 residues. The sample belongs to a study of T-cell reconstitution after alpha-beta-depleted transplantation in children. For TCRbeta, the library was prepared with unique molecular identifiers. In TCRdb, the PCR reads were re-called with MiXCR into one record per CDR3 protein. Here the sample spans over 15,000 distinct CDR3 sequences, about 7.7% being singletons. Study-level results: T cells produced anew were the main source of T-cell counts and diversity one year after transplant. Several hundred expanded graft clones reportedly gave rise to the alpha-beta T cells present about two months after transplant.

The rearrangement links TRBV27 to TRBJ1-4, with D uncertain. The sample here was PBMCs, mostly from graft donor cells, taken 60 days after TCRalphabeta/CD19-depleted stem cell transplant. The sequence derives from a boy under two years old who had a stem cell transplant for Wiskott-Aldrich syndrome, so the T cells may come from the graft donor. As DNA, the CDR3 is TGTGCCAGCAGATCTAATGAAAAACTGTTTTTT. Protein sequence: CASRSNEKLFF.